These 24 T cell receptor beta chains were sequenced from one sample in a study of identical twins. TCRdb re-called the 5' RACE reads through MiXCR, storing one row per CDR3 protein. The repertoire includes hundreds of thousands of distinct CDR3 sequences, around 5.7% of them detected once, and approximately 2% sits in the top ten. Sequences were obtained from naive T cells sorted from blood. The receptors stem from a man younger than 30 in good health.

Here the CDR3 reads CASSRARAIEQYF. The CDR3 region has the DNA TGTGCCAGCAGTCGGGCCAGGGCTATCGAGCAGTACTTC. V usage is TRBV27 and J usage is TRBJ2-7; TRBD1 is a possible D gene (5 bases). V was trimmed by 5 bases and J by 6 bases, leaving 14 bases between them. Germline assignment: CDR1 MNHEY and CDR2 SMNVEV (reference sequence). CDR3 length: 13 residues.

This clonotype was recorded at least ten times. The chain combines TRBV7-6 with TRBJ2-1; TRBD2 aligns across 7 bases. V lost 1 base and J lost 3; bases outside the gene matches: 9. The CDR3 loop spans 17 amino acids. Germline assignment: CDR1 SGHVS and CDR2 FNYEAQ. CDR3: CASSLEAAGANYNEQFF. The CDR3 DNA reads as TGTGCCAGCAGCTTAGAAGCCGCGGGAGCGAACTACAATGAGCAGTTCTTC.

This clonotype was seen ten or more times. The V and J genes are TRBV12-3 or TRBV12-4 and TRBJ2-4; no reliable D call. This CDR3 region has 12 residues. Trimming left V 2 bases short and J 15 bases short, with 14 bases between. The CDR3 loop reads CASSLLGPNRYF. CDR3 DNA sequence: TGTGCCAGCAGTTTATTGGGCCCAAATAGGTACTTC.

The chain is built from TRBV11-1 and TRBJ2-1; TRBD2 matches at 10 bases. Unmatched junction bases numbered 10, after V lost 4 bases and J lost 4 bases. The germline V gene has CDR1 SGHAT and CDR2 FQDESV (reference sequence). The CDR3 has 17 amino acids. The DNA of the CDR3 is TGTGCCAGCAGCTACGAGAGGACTAGCGGTATTTACAATGAGCAGTTCTTC. It specifies CASSYERTSGIYNEQFF. Full variable domain (missing parts from reference TRBV11-1 and TRBJ2-1): EAEVAQSPRYKITEKSQAVAFWCDPISGHATLYWYRQILGQGPELLVQFQDESVVDDSQLPKDRFSAERLKGVDSTLKIQPAELGDSAMYLCASSYERTSGIYNEQFFGPGTRLTVL.

This clonotype was counted at least ten times. V gene TRBV6-2 or TRBV6-3 combines with J gene TRBJ2-1; weak D call: TRBD1 (6 bases). The germline V gene encodes CDR1 MNHEY and CDR2 SVGEGT. V gave up 6 bases and J gave up 7 bases, with 13 bases separating them. This CDR3 region has 13 residues. The CDR3 here is CASRLSGANEQFF. In nucleotides, the CDR3 is TGTGCCAGCAGACTTTCAGGGGCGAATGAGCAGTTCTTC.

Many counts were recorded for this clonotype. The DNA for the CDR3 is TGTGCCAGCAGGGGACAGGGTCCTGGGACCCAGTACTTC. Protein sequence: CASRGQGPGTQYF. This sequence joins TRBV12-3 or TRBV12-4 and TRBJ2-5; 9 positions agree with TRBD1. Trimming removed 6 bases from V and 7 bases from J; junction bases left unmatched: 6. CDR3 size: 13 residues.

This clonotype was picked up many times. The chain has TRBV24-1 and TRBJ2-1, with D uncertain. The CDR3 is 14 amino acids. Germline values: CDR1 KGHDR, CDR2 SFDVKD. Trimming pared 5 bases from V and 0 bases from J, leaving 7 bases between. This chain's CDR3 is CATSGQDSYNEQFF. CDR3 DNA sequence: TGTGCCACCAGTGGGCAGGACTCCTACAATGAGCAGTTCTTC.

This clonotype was recorded many times. The chain couples TRBV6-5 to TRBJ1-6; no clear D gene. The CDR3 spans 17 residues. V lost 0 bases to trimming and J lost 4 bases, with 13 bases between them. Germline V gives CDR1 MNHEY, CDR2 SVGAGI. CDR3 DNA sequence: TGTGCCAGCAGTTACTCTCCAAAGCCGACTTATAATTCACCCCTCCACTTT. Amino acids: CASSYSPKPTYNSPLHF.

This clonotype was seen only a few times. This sequence joins TRBV3-1 and TRBJ1-3; D gene uncertain. The CDR3 sequence is 15 residues long. Germline CDR1 reads LGHDT; CDR2 reads YNNKEL (reference sequence). The V and J ends lost 1 base and 1 base respectively, with 8 bases between them. The CDR3 spells CASSQGLGSGNTIYF. The DNA for the CDR3 is TGTGCCAGCAGCCAAGGACTAGGGTCTGGAAACACCATATATTTT.

On this clonotype: This may be a read error, as it is one base from a much larger clone. The rearrangement links TRBV9 to TRBJ2-1; D possibly corresponds to TRBD2 (6 bases). The germline V gene has CDR1 SGDLS and CDR2 YYNGEE. This CDR3 is 16 amino acids long. Trimming stripped 4 bases from V and 6 bases from J, with 20 bases between. The CDR3 nucleotides are TGTGCCAGCAGCCCGGGGGAGACTCCAGTCACCAATGAGCAGTTCTTC. Its translation is CASSPGETPVTNEQFF.

This clonotype has a count of ten or more. For the CDR3, the DNA is TGCAGTGCTAGAGATGAAGTTGAAGCTTTCTTT. Translation gives CSARDEVEAFF. The rearrangement uses TRBV20-1 and TRBJ1-1; no firm D call. With 0 bases removed from V and 7 bases from J, the gap between germline ends came to 6 bases. Germline V gene sequence: CDR1 DFQATT, CDR2 SNEGSKA (reference sequence). The CDR3 loop spans 11 amino acids.

This clonotype was counted between two and nine times. This chain connects TRBV10-3 to TRBJ2-3, with a tentative D call TRBD2 (5 bases). The CDR3 contains 13 residues. Germline-derived CDR1 and CDR2 are ENHRY and SYGVKD. The V end was cut by 11 bases, the J end by 7 bases, with 19 bases between. CDR3 DNA: TGTGCCCTGCTAGCCACCGACGAGAATACGCAGTATTTT. Its protein is CALLATDENTQYF.

This clonotype was seen more than once but under ten times. The CDR3 protein is CASTSTIWADTQYF. The CDR3 nucleotides are TGTGCCAGCACTTCAACGATATGGGCAGATACGCAGTATTTT. The chain carries TRBV27 and TRBJ2-3; no clear D gene. There are 14 residues in the CDR3. From germline, CDR1 is MNHEY and CDR2 SMNVEV (reference sequence). Trimming shortened V by 7 bases and J by 4 bases, and 15 bases separated the two germline ends.

In regard to this clonotype: Lacking the conserved final phenylalanine or tryptophan, this CDR3 likely reflects a read error. The DNA is left out, because the CDR3 cannot be placed on it with certainty; the CDR3 is given as TCRdb lists it. The rearrangement joins TRBV12-3 or TRBV12-4 to TRBJ2-3; the table assigns TRBD2, which was not confirmed against the DNA. The CDR3 is 15 amino acids in total, end residues counted. The CDR3 here is CPRAQGIAGADAEYS.

This clonotype was observed at least ten times. The chain couples TRBV28 to TRBJ2-3; no clear D. Germline V CDR1 and CDR2: MDHEN, SYDVKM. CDR3 size: 15 residues. Trimming cost V 6 bases and J 3 bases, with 16 bases left between them. DNA for the CDR3: TGTGCCAGCAGCCCGGCCCGGATAAGAACAGATACGCAGTATTTT. Its protein is CASSPARIRTDTQYF. The full variable domain, completed using reference TRBV28 and TRBJ2-3, is DVKVTQSSRYLVKRTGEKVFLECVQDMDHENMFWYRQDPGLGLRLIYFSYDVKMKEKGDIPEGYSVSREKKERFSLILESASTNQTSMYLCASSPARIRTDTQYFGPGTRLTVL.

This clonotype was counted a few times. The CDR3 sequence: CASSPGGGEKLFF. The CDR3 coding sequence is TGCGCCAGCAGCCCAGGGGGCGGTGAAAAACTGTTTTTT. The chain uses TRBV5-1 and TRBJ1-4, with 8 bases fitting TRBD1. The germline CDR1 and CDR2 sequences are SGHRS and YFSETQ. CDR3 length equals 13 residues. Trimming took 4 bases from V and 7 from J; bases not matched to a gene: 3.

This clonotype came up many times. The genes are TRBV6-1 and TRBJ2-3, with D uncertain. CDR3 length equals 14 residues. Trimming pared 7 bases from V and 2 bases from J, leaving 13 bases between. Germline V lookup: CDR1 MNHNS, CDR2 SASEGT. In DNA form, the CDR3 reads TGTGCCAGCAAGATTCGGATCCCCACAGATACGCAGTATTTT. Residues: CASKIRIPTDTQYF.

This clonotype was seen many times. V usage is TRBV20-1 and J usage is TRBJ2-3; no clear D. CDR3 length: 12 residues. Looked up from germline, CDR1 is DFQATT and CDR2 is SNEGSKA (reference sequence). The V end was cut by 0 bases, the J end by 4 bases, with 5 bases between. The CDR3 spells CSARDHPDTQYF. The CDR3 coding sequence is TGCAGTGCTAGAGATCACCCAGATACGCAGTATTTT.

The chain couples TRBV7-2 to TRBJ2-1; D perhaps matches TRBD1 (5 bases). Germline loops: CDR1 SGHTA, CDR2 FQGNSA. The CDR3 is made up of 12 amino acids. Trimming removed 1 base from V and 12 bases from J, with 10 bases in between. The CDR3 DNA reads as TGTGCCAGCAGCTTAGGTCAGGGTGTGCAGTTCTTC. This encodes CASSLGQGVQFF.

This clonotype was observed many times. The chain combines TRBV29-1 with TRBJ2-7; 8 bases match TRBD1. CDR3 length equals 13 residues. Germline CDR1 reads SQVTM; CDR2 reads ANQGSEA. V lost 7 bases and J lost 7; bases outside the gene matches: 12. The CDR3 nucleotides are TGCAGCGCAGAGGACAGGGAGCCGGGGGAGCAGTACTTC. It yields the protein CSAEDREPGEQYF.

This clonotype was seen many times. The chain recombines TRBV12-3 or TRBV12-4 with TRBJ2-1; D gene uncertain. V shed 1 base and J shed 7 bases, with 8 bases lying between them. CDR3 length: 13 amino acids. The DNA of the CDR3 is TGTGCCAGCAGTTTAGGGCTACTTAATGAGCAGTTCTTC. This sequence encodes CASSLGLLNEQFF.

This sequence joins TRBV5-1 and TRBJ2-2, with 9 bases aligning to TRBD2. After removal of 3 bases from V and 6 bases from J, the junction contained 21 bases not matched to a gene. The CDR3 is 20 amino acids. Germline values: CDR1 SGHRS, CDR2 YFSETQ. The CDR3: CASSSSGGTQREESAGELFF. DNA for the CDR3: TGCGCCAGCAGCTCCAGCGGTGGGACGCAGCGGGAGGAGTCCGCCGGGGAGCTGTTTTTT.

This clonotype was counted ten times or more. The rearrangement uses TRBV14 and TRBJ2-1; TRBD2 matches 10 bases. With 0 bases clipped from V and 8 bases from J, the junction kept 13 bases outside the gene matches. The germline V gene has CDR1 SGHDN and CDR2 FVKESK. The CDR3 is made up of 18 amino acids. CDR3 loop: CASSQEFSKAGGPDEQFF. DNA of the CDR3: TGTGCCAGCAGCCAAGAATTCAGCAAAGCGGGAGGGCCGGATGAGCAGTTCTTC.

This clonotype was seen many times. The chain uses TRBV12-3 or TRBV12-4 and TRBJ1-5; unclear D gene. There are 15 residues in the CDR3. V was cut by 4 bases and J by 0 bases, with 10 bases left in between. CDR3 sequence: CASSSDFFSNQPQHF. In DNA, the CDR3 is TGTGCCAGCAGTTCCGACTTTTTTAGCAATCAGCCCCAGCATTTT.